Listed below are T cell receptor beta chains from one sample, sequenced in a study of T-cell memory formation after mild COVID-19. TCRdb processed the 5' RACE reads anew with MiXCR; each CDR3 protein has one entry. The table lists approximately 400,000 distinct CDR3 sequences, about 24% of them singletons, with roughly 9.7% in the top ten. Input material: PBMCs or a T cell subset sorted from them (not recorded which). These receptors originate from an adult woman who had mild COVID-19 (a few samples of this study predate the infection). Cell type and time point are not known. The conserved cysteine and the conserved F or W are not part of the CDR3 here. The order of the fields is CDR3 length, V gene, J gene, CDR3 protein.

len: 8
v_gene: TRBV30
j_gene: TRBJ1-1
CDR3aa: AGIDTEAF

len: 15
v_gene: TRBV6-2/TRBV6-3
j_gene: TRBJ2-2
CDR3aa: ASRITLAGVHTGELF

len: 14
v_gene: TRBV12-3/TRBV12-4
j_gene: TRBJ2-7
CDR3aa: ASSPPRGAGSYEQY

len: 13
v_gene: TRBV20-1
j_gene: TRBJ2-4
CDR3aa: SGEAPGSAKNIQY

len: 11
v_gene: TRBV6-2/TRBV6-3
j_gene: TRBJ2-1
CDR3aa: ASSRGKRNEQF

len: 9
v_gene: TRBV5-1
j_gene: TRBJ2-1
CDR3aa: ASSLATEQF

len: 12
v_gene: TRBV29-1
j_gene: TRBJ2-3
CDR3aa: SVEVGIPTDTQY

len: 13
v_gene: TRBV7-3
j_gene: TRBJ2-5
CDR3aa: ASSFGLAAIETQY

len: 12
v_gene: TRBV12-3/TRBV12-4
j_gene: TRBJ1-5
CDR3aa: ASSLWGPDQPQH

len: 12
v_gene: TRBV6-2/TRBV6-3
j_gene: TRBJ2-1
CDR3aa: ASSIAGGGNEQF

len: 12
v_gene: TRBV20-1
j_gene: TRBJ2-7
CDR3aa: SAHGTGASYEQY

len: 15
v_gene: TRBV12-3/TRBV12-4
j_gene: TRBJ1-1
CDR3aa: ASSPSARTIMNTEAF

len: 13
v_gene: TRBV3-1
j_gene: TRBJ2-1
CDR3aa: ASSQVPLAGNEQF

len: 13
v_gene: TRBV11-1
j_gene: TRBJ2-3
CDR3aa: ASSFQRLDTDTQY

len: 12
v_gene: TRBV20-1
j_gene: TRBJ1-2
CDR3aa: SARDLTVPYGYT

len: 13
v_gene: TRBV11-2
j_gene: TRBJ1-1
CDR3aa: ASSPRRGAWTEAF

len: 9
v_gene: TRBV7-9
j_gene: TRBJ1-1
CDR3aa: ASRGQEEAF

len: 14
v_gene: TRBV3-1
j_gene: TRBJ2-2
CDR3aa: ASSQESLEGTGELF

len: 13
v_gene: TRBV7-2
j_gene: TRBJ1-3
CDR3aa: ASSLDRGAGNTIY

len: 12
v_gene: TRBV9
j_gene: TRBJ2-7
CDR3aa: ASSVGGSAYEQY

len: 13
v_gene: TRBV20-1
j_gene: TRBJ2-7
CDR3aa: SARPPSASGYEQY

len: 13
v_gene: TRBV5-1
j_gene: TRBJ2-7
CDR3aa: ASSPFGGSSYEQY

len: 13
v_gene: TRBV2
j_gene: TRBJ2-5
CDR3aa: ASSALAGGAETQY

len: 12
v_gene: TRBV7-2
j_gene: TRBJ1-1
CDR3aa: ASSFTGFASEAF

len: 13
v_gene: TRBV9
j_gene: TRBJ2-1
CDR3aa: ASSVGLAGDNEQF

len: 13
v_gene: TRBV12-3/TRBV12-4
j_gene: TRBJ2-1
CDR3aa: ASSNGTSGKNEQF

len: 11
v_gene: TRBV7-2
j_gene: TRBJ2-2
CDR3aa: ASSTSGAGELF

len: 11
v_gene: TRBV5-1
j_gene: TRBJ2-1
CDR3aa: ASSLIVGNEQF

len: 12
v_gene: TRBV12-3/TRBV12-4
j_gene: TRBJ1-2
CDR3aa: ASSPTGEFLGYT

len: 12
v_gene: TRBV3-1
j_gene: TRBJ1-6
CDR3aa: ASSLGGANSPLH

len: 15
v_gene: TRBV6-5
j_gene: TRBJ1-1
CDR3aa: ASSYDRGLTRGTEAF

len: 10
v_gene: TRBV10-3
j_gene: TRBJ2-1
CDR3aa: AIRDRANEQF

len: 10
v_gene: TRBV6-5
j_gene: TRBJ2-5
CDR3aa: ATTSLGETQY

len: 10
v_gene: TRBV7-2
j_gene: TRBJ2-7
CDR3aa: ASSFPGAEQY

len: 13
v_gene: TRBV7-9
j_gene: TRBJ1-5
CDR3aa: ASSPWEGSNQPQH

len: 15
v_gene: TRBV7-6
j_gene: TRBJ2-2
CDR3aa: ASRPTGTGTNTGELF

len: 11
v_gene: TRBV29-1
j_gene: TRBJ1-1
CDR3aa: SVRGQGYTEAF

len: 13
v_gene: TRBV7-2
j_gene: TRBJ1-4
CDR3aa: ASSPAGQGSEKLF

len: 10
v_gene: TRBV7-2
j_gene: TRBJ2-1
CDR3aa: ASSPLGGLQF

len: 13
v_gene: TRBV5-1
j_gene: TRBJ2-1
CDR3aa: ASSLGDSVYNEQF

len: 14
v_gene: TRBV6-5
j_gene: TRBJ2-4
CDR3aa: ASSYGRDGGKNIQY

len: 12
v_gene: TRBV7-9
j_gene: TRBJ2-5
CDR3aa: ASSLALRTGTQY

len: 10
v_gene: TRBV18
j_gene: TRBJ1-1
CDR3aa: ASSDVNTEAF

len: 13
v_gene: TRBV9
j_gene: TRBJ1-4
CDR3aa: ASSPLGVISEKLF

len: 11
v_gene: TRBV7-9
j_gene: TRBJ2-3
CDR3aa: ASGTSGTDTQY

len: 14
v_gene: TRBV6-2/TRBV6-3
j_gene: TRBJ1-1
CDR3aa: ASSYDRYAMNTEAF